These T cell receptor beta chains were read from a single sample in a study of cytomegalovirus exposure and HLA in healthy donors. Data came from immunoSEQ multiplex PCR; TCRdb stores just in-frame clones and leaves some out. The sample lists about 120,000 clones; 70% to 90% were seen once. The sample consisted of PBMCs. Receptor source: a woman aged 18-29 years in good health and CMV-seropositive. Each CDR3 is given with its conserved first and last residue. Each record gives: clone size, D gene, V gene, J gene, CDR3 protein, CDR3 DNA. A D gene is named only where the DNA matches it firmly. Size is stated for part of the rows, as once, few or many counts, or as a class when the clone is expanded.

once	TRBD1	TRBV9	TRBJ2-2	CASSKGQGATGELFF	TGTGCCAGCAGCAAGGGACAGGGGGCCACCGGGGAGCTGTTTTTT
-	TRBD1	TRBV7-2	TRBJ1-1	CASSPGQGAHTEAFF	TGTGCCAGCAGCCCCGGACAGGGGGCTCACACTGAAGCTTTCTTT
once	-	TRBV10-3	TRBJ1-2	CAISDGQANYGYTF	TGTGCCATCAGTGATGGGCAGGCGAACTATGGCTACACCTTC
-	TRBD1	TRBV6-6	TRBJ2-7	CASTPVAGGFYEQYF	TGTGCCAGCACCCCGGTGGCAGGGGGTTTCTACGAGCAGTACTTC
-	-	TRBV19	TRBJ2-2	CASREGALAYDGELFF	TGTGCCAGTAGAGAAGGGGCTCTTGCTTATGACGGGGAGCTGTTTTTT
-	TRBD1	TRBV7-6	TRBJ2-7	CASSYGTGLTYEQYF	TGTGCCAGCAGCTACGGGACAGGCCTTACCTACGAGCAGTACTTC
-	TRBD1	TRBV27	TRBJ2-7	CASRLTGAPTYEQYF	TGTGCCAGCAGACTCACAGGGGCCCCAACCTACGAGCAGTACTTC
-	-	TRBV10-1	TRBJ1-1	CASSDNRFMNTEAFF	TGCGCCAGCAGTGATAATCGGTTTATGAACACTGAAGCTTTCTTT
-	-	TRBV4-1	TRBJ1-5	CASSPTETSNQPQHF	TGCGCCAGCAGCCCTACAGAAACTAGCAATCAGCCCCAGCATTTT
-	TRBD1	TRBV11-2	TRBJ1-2	CASSLALMRGPTGGYTF	TGTGCCAGCAGCTTAGCCCTGATGAGGGGGCCGACTGGTGGCTACACCTTC
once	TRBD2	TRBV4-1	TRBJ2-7	CASSQWGLGTSGRYYEQYF	TGCGCCAGCAGCCAATGGGGGTTGGGAACTAGCGGGAGGTACTACGAGCAGTACTTC
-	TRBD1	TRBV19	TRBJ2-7	CASSISGTGDYEQYF	TGTGCCAGTAGTATAAGTGGGACAGGGGATTACGAGCAGTACTTC
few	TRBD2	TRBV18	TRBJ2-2	CASSPRTSRSGELFF	TGTGCCAGCTCACCAAGGACTAGCCGGTCCGGGGAGCTGTTTTTT
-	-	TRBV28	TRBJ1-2	CASFVGNGYTF	TGTGCCAGCTTTGTCGGGAATGGCTACACCTTC
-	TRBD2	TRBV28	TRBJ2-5	CASSFRLAGVETQYF	TGTGCCAGCAGTTTCAGACTAGCGGGAGTAGAGACCCAGTACTTC
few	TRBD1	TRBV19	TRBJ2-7	CASSPSGTGAYEQYF	TGTGCCAGTAGTCCCTCCGGGACAGGGGCCTACGAGCAGTACTTC
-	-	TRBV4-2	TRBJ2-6	CASSQRGSGANVLTF	TGTGCCAGCAGCCAGAGAGGTTCAGGGGCCAACGTCCTGACTTTC
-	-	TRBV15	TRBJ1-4	CATSRAPAGYEKLFF	TGTGCCACCAGCAGAGCGCCCGCAGGGTATGAAAAACTGTTTTTT
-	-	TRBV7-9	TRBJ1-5	CASSLDGQPQHF	TGTGCCAGCAGCTTAGACGGTCAGCCCCAGCATTTT
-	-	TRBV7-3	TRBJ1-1	CASSLNGERNTEAFF	TGTGCCAGCAGCTTAAATGGAGAGAGAAACACTGAAGCTTTCTTT
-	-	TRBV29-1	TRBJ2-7	CSVGQGRYEQYF	TGCAGCGTGGGGCAGGGGCGCTACGAGCAGTACTTC
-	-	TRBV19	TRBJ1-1	CASSRRQSNTEAFF	TGTGCCAGTAGTAGACGACAGTCGAACACTGAAGCTTTCTTT
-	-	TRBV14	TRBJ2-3	CASSQDSGTDTQYF	TGTGCCAGCAGCCAAGATTCCGGCACAGATACGCAGTATTTT
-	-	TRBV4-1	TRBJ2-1	CASSQEVGGSKNNEQFF	TGCGCCAGCAGCCAAGAGGTAGGAGGGAGTAAAAACAATGAGCAGTTCTTC
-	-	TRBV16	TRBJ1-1	CASSQSGRGNTEAFF	TGTGCCAGCAGCCAAAGTGGCAGAGGGAACACTGAAGCTTTCTTT
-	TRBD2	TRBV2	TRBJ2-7	CASSVGGGTYEQYF	TGTGCCAGCAGTGTCGGCGGGGGGACCTACGAGCAGTACTTC
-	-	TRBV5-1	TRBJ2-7	CASSFAGTEYNEQYF	TGCGCCAGCAGCTTTGCGGGAACGGAGTACAACGAGCAGTACTTC